This T cell receptor (beta chain) stems from a study of Ad26.COV2.S vaccination and SARS-CoV-2 variants. Study information: By the intramuscular route, Ad26.COV2.S was given once, or twice 56 days apart. Study-level points and caveats: Vaccine and placebo recipients had similar non-spike TCR breadth.

A word on this clone: What it recognizes is unknown.

The treatment is: some 19 received Ad26.COV2.S at low or high dose, single or two shots; roughly five received placebo; per-sample allocation not given. Repertoires come from day 63 after the first vaccine or placebo injection. What was given as vaccine was an Ad26 vector encoding Wuhan-strain SARS-CoV-2 spike. Sequenced by immunoSEQ multiplex PCR; TCRdb stores in-frame clones only, minus some. The repertoire holds some 290,000 clones, about 82% seen once, with less than 2% in the top ten. There are 15 residues in the CDR3. V shed 4 bases, J shed 6 bases, and the junction held 7 bases outside the gene matches. The germline V gene has CDR1 KGHDR and CDR2 SFDVKD.

This TCR was sampled from a person between 18 and 65 years old who received the Ad26.COV2.S COVID-19 vaccine or a placebo. Sequenced material: peripheral blood, taken in a trial of Ad26.COV2.S vaccine versus placebo. This sequence joins TRBV24-1 and TRBJ2-2; the match to TRBD1 covers 7 bases. In DNA form, the CDR3 reads TGTGCCACCAGTGACCCCGGACAGGATGCCGGGGAGCTGTTTTTT. Its translation: CATSDPGQDAGELFF.